These T cell receptor beta chains were read from a single sample in a study of regulatory T cells in long-lasting Graves disease. One entry per CDR3 protein, called by TCRdb with MiXCR from the multiplex PCR reads. The data contain fewer than 450,000 distinct CDR3 sequences, approximately 15% of them singletons. These data were likewise used in another study, on T cells in Graves' hyperthyroidism and ophthalmopathy.

This specimen was peripheral blood mononuclear cells (PBMCs), taken at new diagnosis, from a patient treated with antithyroid drugs. The receptors here all came from a woman in her 40s with Graves disease. Both conserved end residues are part of each CDR3. Fields, in order: CDR3 DNA, CDR3 protein, D gene, clone size, CDR3 length, V gene, J gene. A D gene is named only where the DNA matches it firmly. Size tells how often a clone was seen (once, few, many) or the class of an expanded clone, and some rows leave it out.

TGTGCCATCAGTGATTGGGGGGCGCGTGGCGAGCAGTACTTC	CAISDWGARGEQYF	-	few	14	TRBV10-3	TRBJ2-7
TGTGCCAGCAGTTTAGCATTGGGGATGCCGGATTTTAACTATGGCTACACCTTC	CASSLALGMPDFNYGYTF	-	-	18	TRBV12-3/TRBV12-4	TRBJ1-2
TGTGCCAGCAGTTGTAGGGAGTTGGGCCAAGAGACCCAGTACTTC	CASSCRELGQETQYF	-	many	15	TRBV12-3/TRBV12-4	TRBJ2-5
TGTGCCAGCAGTCAGGTTCCCCCTGGGGAGCTGTTTTTT	CASSQVPPGELFF	-	many	13	TRBV27	TRBJ2-2
TGTGCCAGCAGCATTAGCGGGTACACCGGGGAGCTGTTTTTT	CASSISGYTGELFF	TRBD2	many	14	TRBV12-3/TRBV12-4	TRBJ2-2
TGTGCCATCAGTGATGGGTATGAGCAGTTCTTC	CAISDGYEQFF	-	few	11	TRBV10-3	TRBJ2-1
TGTGCCAGTTCACAACAGGGTCAGCAGTTCTTC	CASSQQGQQFF	-	-	11	TRBV19	TRBJ2-1
TGTGCCAGCAGTGAACGGCCGACAGGGATCTCCTACGAGCAGTACTTC	CASSERPTGISYEQYF	TRBD1	many	16	TRBV6-1	TRBJ2-7
TGTGCCAGCAGCTTAAACCCTGGGGGAAACACCATATATTTT	CASSLNPGGNTIYF	-	-	14	TRBV11-2	TRBJ1-3
TGTGCCAGCAGCTTGGAGACATTCACTGAAGCTTTCTTT	CASSLETFTEAFF	-	many	13	TRBV5-1	TRBJ1-1
TGTGCCAGCATCGAATCAATCGAGGGAGCCGGCACTGAAGCTTTCTTT	CASIESIEGAGTEAFF	-	many	16	TRBV28	TRBJ1-1
TGCGCCAGCAGCCTTAGCGGGACAACGAGGGAGCAGTACTTC	CASSLSGTTREQYF	TRBD2	-	14	TRBV5-1	TRBJ2-7
TGTGCCAGCAGTCCCGGGACAGGGCTTGTAAATGAGCAGTTCTTC	CASSPGTGLVNEQFF	TRBD1	-	15	TRBV7-8	TRBJ2-1
TGTGCCAGCAGCGTAGAGGGGACTAGAGGGAGCACCGGGGAGCTGTTTTTT	CASSVEGTRGSTGELFF	TRBD2	many	17	TRBV9	TRBJ2-2
TGTGCCAGCAGTACCCAGGGGCAAGAGACCCAGTACTTC	CASSTQGQETQYF	-	many	13	TRBV28	TRBJ2-5
TGTGCCAGTAGTATTGGGGATAGCTTTTACAATGAGCAGTACTTC	CASSIGDSFYNEQYF	-	once	15	TRBV19	TRBJ2-7
TGTGCCAGCAGCTCCACGGAAGGGGATACGCAGTATTTT	CASSSTEGDTQYF	-	many	13	TRBV7-2	TRBJ2-3
TGCGCCAGCAGCCAGGGCCGTGAAAGCTCCTACAATGAGCAGTTCTTC	CASSQGRESSYNEQFF	-	-	16	TRBV4-1	TRBJ2-1
TGTGCCAGCTCCGTCCAAAGGGGCACAGATACGCAGTATTTT	CASSVQRGTDTQYF	-	many	14	TRBV18	TRBJ2-3
TGTGCCGGCAGCTTAAGCGGAAGCTCCTACGAGCAGTACTTC	CAGSLSGSSYEQYF	-	-	14	TRBV7-3	TRBJ2-7
TGCAGTGCTAGAGAGCAGAGGGACAGGGAATCGGGCGGGATTGGCTCAGATACGCAGTATTTT	CSAREQRDRESGGIGSDTQYF	TRBD1	-	21	TRBV20-1	TRBJ2-3
TGTGCTAGCAGTTTACGGTCCGGGAGGGCCTTTGTAGATACGCAGTATTTT	CASSLRSGRAFVDTQYF	TRBD2	-	17	TRBV12-3/TRBV12-4	TRBJ2-3
TGCGCCAGCAACCCGAACTCCGAGGTGGAAAGAGACTATGGCTACACCTTC	CASNPNSEVERDYGYTF	-	many	17	TRBV10-2	TRBJ1-2
TGTGCCAGCTCCCGGGACAGGGGGCACGAGCAGTACTTC	CASSRDRGHEQYF	TRBD1	many	13	TRBV11-2	TRBJ2-7
TGTGCCAGCAGGCAAGGCGTTCTGGAGACCCAGTACTTC	CASRQGVLETQYF	-	many	13	TRBV28	TRBJ2-5
TGTGCCAGCAGCTTGTTATTAGCTAGCGGGAGTAGCTACGAGCAGTACTTC	CASSLLLASGSSYEQYF	TRBD2	many	17	TRBV5-5	TRBJ2-7
TGTGCCAGCAGCGACACTCCGTCCAGGGTTTGGGATACGCAGTATTTT	CASSDTPSRVWDTQYF	-	-	16	TRBV11-2	TRBJ2-3
TGTGCCAGCAGCGTGGGACTTGAGTATGGCTACACCTTC	CASSVGLEYGYTF	-	few	13	TRBV5-4	TRBJ1-2
TGTGCCAGCAGCCCGGGCGGGGAAGCGGATACGCAGTATTTT	CASSPGGEADTQYF	-	-	14	TRBV11-2	TRBJ2-3
TGCAGCGTTGCCCAGGGTTTCGCGTACAATGAGCAGTTCTTC	CSVAQGFAYNEQFF	-	-	14	TRBV29-1	TRBJ2-1